The 28 T cell receptor beta chains below all came from one sample that was sequenced in a study of Ad26.COV2.S vaccination and SARS-CoV-2 variants. Treatment: around 19 received Ad26.COV2.S at low or high dose, single or two shots; about five received placebo; per-sample allocation not given. Sampling happened 63 days after the first vaccine or placebo injection. Using immunoSEQ multiplex PCR, the repertoire was profiled, and TCRdb retains in-frame clones only, with some absent. The sample records about 440,000 clones, 90% being singletons. Specimen: peripheral blood, collected in a trial of Ad26.COV2.S vaccine versus placebo. The receptors here all came from a person aged 18-60 years who received the Ad26.COV2.S COVID-19 vaccine or a placebo.

This clone was seen only a few times. The chain employs TRBV2 and TRBJ2-7; no clear D. Germline V lookup: CDR1 SNHLY, CDR2 FYNNEI. V was cut by 5 bases and J by 5 bases, with 16 bases left in between. This CDR3 spans 14 amino acids. The DNA of the CDR3 is TGTGCCAGCAGTAGGCCCTCGACTCGCCACGAGCAGTACTTC. Amino acid sequence: CASSRPSTRHEQYF.

The chain carries TRBV5-4 and TRBJ1-4; 11 bases are a match to TRBD1. The CDR3 loop spans 16 amino acids. Trimming at V came to 7 bases and at J to 4 bases, leaving 9 bases not matched to a gene. Germline CDR1 reads SGHNT; CDR2 reads YYREEE (reference sequence). CDR3 DNA sequence: TGTGCCAGCTCGATTGGGACAGGGGGTAATAATGAAAAACTGTTTTTT. This translates into CASSIGTGGNNEKLFF.

The chain combines TRBV30 with TRBJ2-5, with 14 positions matching TRBD2. V trimming: 3 bases; J trimming: 7 bases; junction bases outside the gene matches: 7. Germline V CDR1 and CDR2: GTSNPN, SVGIG (reference sequence). This CDR3 spans 15 amino acids. CDR3 amino acids: CAWSSGLAGVGTQYF. Here the CDR3 DNA reads TGTGCCTGGAGCTCGGGACTAGCGGGAGTTGGGACCCAGTACTTC.

V and J are TRBV19 and TRBJ1-4, with 8 bases matching TRBD1. The germline V gene has CDR1 LNHDA and CDR2 SQIVND (reference sequence). The J segment lost 3 bases and the V segment lost 6 bases, leaving 3 bases of the junction unmatched. This CDR3 spans 14 amino acids. The CDR3 loop is CASSNRGSNEKLFF. CDR3 nucleotides: TGTGCCAGTAGCAACAGGGGGTCTAATGAAAAACTGTTTTTT.

V usage is TRBV7-9 and J usage is TRBJ2-7, with 8 bases lining up with TRBD2. Germline V gene lookup returns CDR1 SEHNR and CDR2 FQNEAQ (reference sequence). After removal of 3 bases from V and 2 bases from J, the junction contained 6 bases not matched to a gene. CDR3 size: 15 residues. DNA for the CDR3: TGTGCCAGCAGCTTGTGGGAAGCGGGAGCCTACGAGCAGTACTTC. Encoded protein: CASSLWEAGAYEQYF. The variable domain in full, completed from reference TRBV7-9 and TRBJ2-7, reads DTGVSQNPRHKITKRGQNVTFRCDPISEHNRLYWYRQTLGQGPEFLTYFQNEAQLEKSRLLSDRFSAERPKGSFSTLEIQRTEQGDSAMYLCASSLWEAGAYEQYFGPGTRLTVT.

This rearrangement joins TRBV28 to TRBJ1-2, with 8 bases lining up with TRBD1. J was trimmed by 5 bases and V by 3 bases; bases with no gene match: 8. Germline CDR1 reads MDHEN; CDR2 reads SYDVKM. The CDR3 contains 15 residues. CDR3 loop: CASSFLDRVTYGYTF. CDR3 sequence (DNA): TGTGCCAGCAGTTTCTTGGACAGGGTCACTTATGGCTACACCTTC.

V usage is TRBV27 and J usage is TRBJ2-7; D assignment may be TRBD1 or TRBD2 (5 bases each). V shed 7 bases and J shed 4 bases, with 17 bases lying between them. The CDR3 runs 14 residues. The germline V gene has CDR1 MNHEY and CDR2 SMNVEV (reference sequence). CDR3 amino acids: CASMDPGWGYEQYF. CDR3 coding DNA: TGTGCCAGCATGGATCCGGGCTGGGGGTACGAGCAGTACTTC.

This clone was detected only once. This chain uses TRBV5-1 with TRBJ2-2, with 11 bases lining up with TRBD2. This CDR3 contains 19 residues. CDR1 is SGHRS, CDR2 YFSETQ, per germline. V lost 0 bases, J lost 4 bases, and 11 bases stayed unmatched. CDR3: CASSLAPLRTSGFTGELFF. The CDR3 DNA reads TGCGCCAGCAGCTTGGCTCCACTTCGGACTAGCGGGTTCACCGGGGAGCTGTTTTTT.

The V call is TRBV5-1, the J call TRBJ2-1; 12 nucleotides align to TRBD1. CDR1 and CDR2 (germline): SGHRS, YFSETQ. The ends lost 0 bases at V and 10 bases at J; junction bases unmatched: 5. There are 15 residues in the CDR3. For the CDR3, the DNA is TGCGCCAGCAGCTTGGCGGGACAGGGGGCTGGGGAGCAGTTCTTC. Amino acids: CASSLAGQGAGEQFF.

This rearrangement joins TRBV27 to TRBJ1-3; the D is unclear. This CDR3 comprises 18 residues. V was cut by 2 bases and J by 0 bases, with 17 bases left in between. The germline CDR1 and CDR2 sequences are MNHEY and SMNVEV (reference sequence). The chain's CDR3 is CASSLNSREELSGNTIYF. DNA of the CDR3: TGTGCCAGCAGTTTAAACTCCCGAGAGGAACTCTCTGGAAACACCATATATTTT.

CDR3 in amino acids: CASSFGAGSAYEQYF. CDR3 nucleotides: TGTGCCAGCAGCTTTGGGGCGGGCTCAGCCTACGAGCAGTACTTC. The genes are TRBV7-2 and TRBJ2-7; the D gene could be TRBD1 or TRBD2 (5 bases each). The CDR3 length is 15 residues. The V end was cut by 3 bases, the J end by 2 bases, with 14 bases between. CDR1 and CDR2 from the germline V gene are SGHTA and FQGNSA.

The chain is built from TRBV5-1 and TRBJ2-7; 9 bases match TRBD2. The germline CDR1 and CDR2 sequences are SGHRS and YFSETQ. The CDR3 spans 14 residues. V dropped 3 bases and J dropped 6; count of bases not matched to a gene: 7. The CDR3 spells CASSSTSGPLEQYF. CDR3 bases: TGCGCCAGCAGCTCGACTAGCGGTCCACTCGAGCAGTACTTC.

The chain carries TRBV9 and TRBJ2-3, with 8 nucleotides matching TRBD1. CDR3 length: 16 amino acids. Looked up from germline, CDR1 is SGDLS and CDR2 is YYNGEE. V dropped 4 bases and J dropped 0; count of bases not matched to a gene: 7. This CDR3 is CASSFRTGTSTDTQYF. The CDR3 DNA reads TGTGCCAGCAGCTTTCGGACAGGGACAAGCACAGATACGCAGTATTTT.

V and J are TRBV5-6 and TRBJ1-5; no firm D call. Trimming pared 2 bases from V and 7 bases from J, leaving 7 bases between. The CDR3 has 12 amino acids. Germline V gene data show CDR1 as SGHDT and CDR2 as YYEEEE. CDR3 residues: CASSLGRQPQHF. The CDR3 region has the DNA TGTGCCAGCAGCTTAGGAAGGCAGCCCCAGCATTTT.

J is TRBJ1-2 and V is TRBV28; D gene uncertain. V was clipped by 11 bases and J by 7 bases, with 11 bases between them. The germline gives CDR1 MDHEN, CDR2 SYDVKM. CDR3 length: 10 amino acids. CDR3 nucleotide sequence: TGTGCCTGCGGGAGAGGTGGCTACACCTTC. It codes for CACGRGGYTF.

This clone was picked up a small number of times. This sequence joins TRBV7-6 and TRBJ1-5; tentatively, D is TRBD1 (5 bases). V was clipped by 2 bases and J by 1 base, with 9 bases between them. This CDR3 comprises 15 residues. Per germline, CDR1 SGHVS and CDR2 FNYEAQ. CDR3: CASSLNRDSNQPQHF. As DNA, the CDR3 is TGTGCCAGCAGCTTAAACCGGGACAGCAATCAGCCCCAGCATTTT. Drawing the rest from reference TRBV7-6 and TRBJ1-5, the complete variable domain is GAGVSQSPRYKVTKRGQDVALRCDPISGHVSLYWYRQALGQGPEFLTYFNYEAQQDKSGLPNDRFSAERPEGSISTLTIQRTEQRDSAMYRCASSLNRDSNQPQHFGDGTRLSIL.

The CDR3 here is CAWSAGTSGSVYTGELFF. The CDR3, as DNA: TGTGCCTGGAGTGCCGGGACTAGCGGTTCGGTGTACACCGGGGAGCTGTTTTTT. The V gene is TRBV30, the J gene TRBJ2-2; 11 positions agree with TRBD2. V lost 1 base and J lost 3; bases outside the gene matches: 10. This CDR3 is 18 amino acids long. CDR1 is GTSNPN and CDR2 is SVGIG in the germline V gene (reference sequence).

J is TRBJ2-7 and V is TRBV10-3; tentatively, D is TRBD2 (5 bases). The V gene's germline CDR1 is ENHRY and CDR2 SYGVKD. V was clipped by 8 bases and J by 2 bases, with 13 bases between them. CDR3 length equals 13 residues. The CDR3 nucleotides are TGTGCCATCTCACTAGGGAACCCCTACGAGCAGTACTTC. Its protein is CAISLGNPYEQYF.

About this clone itself: Different DNA sequences within this sample yield the same CDR3. The chain couples TRBV10-3 to TRBJ1-1; tentative D call: TRBD1 (6 bases). Germline V gives CDR1 ENHRY, CDR2 SYGVKD. CDR3 size: 14 residues. V gave up 5 bases and J gave up 0 bases, with 10 bases separating them. The CDR3 protein is CAISSQGLNTEAFF. The CDR3, as DNA: TGTGCCATCAGTTCGCAGGGGTTGAACACTGAAGCTTTCTTT.

The chain couples TRBV28 to TRBJ2-7, with D hard to call. Germline V gene data show CDR1 as MDHEN and CDR2 as SYDVKM. V dropped 2 bases and J dropped 5 bases, with 10 bases sitting between them. The CDR3 is 13 amino acids. The CDR3 is CASSLIDRDEQYF. The CDR3 region has the DNA TGTGCCAGCAGTTTAATCGACCGGGACGAGCAGTACTTC. The full variable domain, rest sourced from reference TRBV28 and TRBJ2-7, is DVKVTQSSRYLVKRTGEKVFLECVQDMDHENMFWYRQDPGLGLRLIYFSYDVKMKEKGDIPEGYSVSREKKERFSLILESASTNQTSMYLCASSLIDRDEQYFGPGTRLTVT.

Regarding this clone: The sample has other DNA sequences that encode this CDR3 too. This rearrangement joins TRBV7-2 to TRBJ1-3, with no clear D. V was pared by 1 base and J by 0 bases, with 4 bases between. The CDR3 covers 14 residues. Germline CDR1 and CDR2: SGHTA and FQGNSA. CDR3 region: CASSLDSSGNTIYF. The CDR3, as DNA: TGTGCCAGCAGCTTAGACAGCTCTGGAAACACCATATATTTT.

This chain joins TRBV7-6 and TRBJ2-3; D might be TRBD1 or TRBD2, each matching 6 bases. This CDR3 spans 13 amino acids. Trimming stripped 5 bases from V and 4 bases from J, with 10 bases between. Germline CDR1 is SGHVS and CDR2 is FNYEAQ. CDR3: CASSRGPPDTQYF. The CDR3 DNA reads TGTGCCAGCAGCCGGGGGCCCCCAGATACGCAGTATTTT.

This sequence joins TRBV19 and TRBJ1-5; perhaps TRBD1 as D (5 bases). V was clipped by 5 bases and J by 2 bases, with 13 bases between them. From germline, CDR1 is LNHDA and CDR2 SQIVND (reference sequence). This CDR3 region has 15 residues. The CDR3 DNA is TGTGCCAGTAGTGGGGGATCCTCGGGCAATCAGCCCCAGCATTTT. It specifies CASSGGSSGNQPQHF.

The V call is TRBV2, the J call TRBJ2-2; no reliable D call. The CDR3 is made up of 15 amino acids. Germline V lookup: CDR1 SNHLY, CDR2 FYNNEI. V was shortened by 2 bases and J by 4 bases, with 11 bases between the two germline ends. The chain's CDR3 is CASSESIRGTGELFF. The CDR3, as DNA: TGTGCCAGCAGTGAATCTATTAGAGGCACCGGGGAGCTGTTTTTT.

The J gene is TRBJ1-1, the V gene TRBV21-1; the D call of TRBD1 is as the table states it, not checked on the DNA. TRBV21-1 is assigned pseudogene status. This CDR3 spans 17 amino acids. The CDR3 DNA reads TGTGCCAGCAGCAAAGATCCGGGACAGGGGAAACGGACTGAAGCTTTCTTT. Its protein product is CASSKDPGQGKRTEAFF.

J is TRBJ2-7 and V is TRBV19, with 14 bases fitting TRBD2. The J segment lost 3 bases and the V segment lost 5 bases, leaving 9 bases of the junction unmatched. This CDR3 region has 17 residues. Per germline, CDR1 LNHDA and CDR2 SQIVND (reference sequence). DNA of the CDR3: TGTGCCAGTAGTCCCCAAGGGACTAGCGGGAGCTACTACGAGCAGTACTTC. Protein: CASSPQGTSGSYYEQYF.

CDR3 coding DNA: TGTGCCAGCAGCTTGGTCATATGGTATAATGAGCAGTTCTTC. Translated, it gives CASSLVIWYNEQFF. V is TRBV5-5 and J is TRBJ2-1, with D unclear. Trimming took 0 bases from V and 7 from J, leaving 11 bases between them. Germline V gene lookup returns CDR1 SGHKS and CDR2 YYEKEE (reference sequence). The CDR3 is 14 residues long.

The chain uses TRBV6-5 and TRBJ1-5; perhaps TRBD1 as D (5 bases). CDR3 length: 14 amino acids. CDR1 and CDR2 (germline): MNHEY, SVGAGI. The ends were cut back, 6 bases at V and 3 bases at J, with 12 bases in the middle. Here the CDR3 reads CASRARQFNQPQHF. CDR3 coding DNA: TGTGCCAGCAGGGCCAGACAGTTCAATCAGCCCCAGCATTTT.